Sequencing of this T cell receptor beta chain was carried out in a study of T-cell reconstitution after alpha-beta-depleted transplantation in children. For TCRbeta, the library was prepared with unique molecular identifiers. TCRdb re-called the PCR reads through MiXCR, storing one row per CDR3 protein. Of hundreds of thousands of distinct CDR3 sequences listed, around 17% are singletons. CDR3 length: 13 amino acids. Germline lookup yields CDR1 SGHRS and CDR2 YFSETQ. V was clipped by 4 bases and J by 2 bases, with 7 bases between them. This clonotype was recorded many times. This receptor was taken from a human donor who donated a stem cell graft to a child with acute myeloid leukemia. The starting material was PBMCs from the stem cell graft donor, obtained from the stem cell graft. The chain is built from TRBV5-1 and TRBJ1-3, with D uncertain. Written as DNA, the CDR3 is TGCGCCAGCAGCCCCGTAGCTGGAAACACCATATATTTT. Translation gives CASSPVAGNTIYF.